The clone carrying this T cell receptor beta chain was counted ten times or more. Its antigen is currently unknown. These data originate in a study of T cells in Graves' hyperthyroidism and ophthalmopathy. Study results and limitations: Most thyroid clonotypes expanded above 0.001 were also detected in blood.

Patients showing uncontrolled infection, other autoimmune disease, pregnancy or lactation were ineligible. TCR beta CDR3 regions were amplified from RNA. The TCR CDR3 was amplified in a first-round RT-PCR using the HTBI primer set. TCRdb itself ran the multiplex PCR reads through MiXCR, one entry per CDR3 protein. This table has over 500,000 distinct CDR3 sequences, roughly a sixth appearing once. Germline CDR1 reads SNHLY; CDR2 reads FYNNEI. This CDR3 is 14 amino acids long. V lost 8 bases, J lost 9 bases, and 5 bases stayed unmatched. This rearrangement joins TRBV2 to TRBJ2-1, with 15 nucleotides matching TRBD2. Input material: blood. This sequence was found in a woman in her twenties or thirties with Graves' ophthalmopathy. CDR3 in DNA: TGTGCCAGCGTGGGACTAGCGGGAGGTAGTGAGCAGTTCTTC. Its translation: CASVGLAGGSEQFF.